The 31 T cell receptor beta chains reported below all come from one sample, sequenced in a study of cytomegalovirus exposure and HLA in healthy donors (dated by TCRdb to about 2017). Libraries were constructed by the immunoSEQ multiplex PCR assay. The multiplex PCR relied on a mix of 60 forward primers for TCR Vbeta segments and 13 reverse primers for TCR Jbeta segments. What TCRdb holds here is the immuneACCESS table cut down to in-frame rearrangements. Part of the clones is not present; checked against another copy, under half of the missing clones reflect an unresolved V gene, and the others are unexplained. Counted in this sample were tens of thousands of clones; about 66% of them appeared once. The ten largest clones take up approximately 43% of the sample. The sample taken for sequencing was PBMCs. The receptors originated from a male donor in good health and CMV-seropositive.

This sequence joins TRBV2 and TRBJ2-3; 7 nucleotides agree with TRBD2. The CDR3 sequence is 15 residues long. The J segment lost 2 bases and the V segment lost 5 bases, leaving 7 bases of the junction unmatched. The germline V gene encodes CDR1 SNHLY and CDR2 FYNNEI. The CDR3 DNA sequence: TGTGCCAGCAGTTGGGGAGCGGGGTTCACAGATACGCAGTATTTT. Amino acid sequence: CASSWGAGFTDTQYF.

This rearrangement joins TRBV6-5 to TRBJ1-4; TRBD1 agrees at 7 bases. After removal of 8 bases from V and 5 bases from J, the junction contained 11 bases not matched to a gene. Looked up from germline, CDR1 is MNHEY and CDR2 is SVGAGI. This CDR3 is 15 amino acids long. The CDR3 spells CASYPRGTENEKLFF. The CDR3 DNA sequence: TGTGCCAGCTACCCCAGGGGGACGGAGAATGAAAAACTGTTTTTT.

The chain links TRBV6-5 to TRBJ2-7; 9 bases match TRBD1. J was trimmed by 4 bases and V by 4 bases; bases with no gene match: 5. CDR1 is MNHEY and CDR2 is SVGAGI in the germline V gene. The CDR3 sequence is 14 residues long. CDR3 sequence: CASSFGTGRYEQYF. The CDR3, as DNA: TGTGCCAGCAGTTTTGGGACAGGGCGATACGAGCAGTACTTC.

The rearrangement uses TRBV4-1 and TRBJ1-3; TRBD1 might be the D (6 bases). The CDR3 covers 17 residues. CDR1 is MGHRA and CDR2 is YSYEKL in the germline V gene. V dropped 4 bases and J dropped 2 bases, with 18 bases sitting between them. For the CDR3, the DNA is TGCGCCAGCAGCCGCGGGGGGCTGGTACTCGCTGGAAACACCATATATTTT. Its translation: CASSRGGLVLAGNTIYF.

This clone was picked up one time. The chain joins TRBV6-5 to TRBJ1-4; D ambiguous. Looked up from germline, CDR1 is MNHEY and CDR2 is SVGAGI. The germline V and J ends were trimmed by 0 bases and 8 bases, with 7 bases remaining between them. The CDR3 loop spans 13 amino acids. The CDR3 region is CASSYSTPEKLFF. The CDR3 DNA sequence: TGTGCCAGCAGTTACTCGACTCCAGAAAAACTGTTTTTT.

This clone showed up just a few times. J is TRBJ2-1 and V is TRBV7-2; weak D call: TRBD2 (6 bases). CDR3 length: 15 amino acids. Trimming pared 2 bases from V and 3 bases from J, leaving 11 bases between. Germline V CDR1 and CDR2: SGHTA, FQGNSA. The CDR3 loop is CASSLLAEIYNEQFF. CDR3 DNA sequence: TGTGCCAGCAGCTTATTAGCGGAGATCTACAATGAGCAGTTCTTC.

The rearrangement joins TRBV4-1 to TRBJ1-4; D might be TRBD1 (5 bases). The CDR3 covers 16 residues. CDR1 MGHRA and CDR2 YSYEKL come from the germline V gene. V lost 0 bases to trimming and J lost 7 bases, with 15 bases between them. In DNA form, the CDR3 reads TGCGCCAGCAGCCAAGAAGATGGCGGGGCGAGTGAAAAACTGTTTTTT. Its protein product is CASSQEDGGASEKLFF.

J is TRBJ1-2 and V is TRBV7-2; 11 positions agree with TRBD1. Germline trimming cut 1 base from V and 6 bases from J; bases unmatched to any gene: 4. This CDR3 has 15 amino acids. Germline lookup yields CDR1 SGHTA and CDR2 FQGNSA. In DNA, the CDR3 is TGTGCCAGCAGCTTAGTAGCGGACAGGGGGCATGGCTACACCTTC. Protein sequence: CASSLVADRGHGYTF.

This CDR3 is CASRGGQEGQETQYF. DNA for the CDR3: TGTGCCAGTAGGGGGGGACAGGAAGGCCAAGAGACCCAGTACTTC. This chain joins TRBV19 and TRBJ2-5, with 8 nucleotides matching TRBD1. Per germline, CDR1 LNHDA and CDR2 SQIVND (reference sequence). The CDR3 totals 15 residues. Trimming cost V 6 bases and J 1 base; bases outside gene matches: 7.

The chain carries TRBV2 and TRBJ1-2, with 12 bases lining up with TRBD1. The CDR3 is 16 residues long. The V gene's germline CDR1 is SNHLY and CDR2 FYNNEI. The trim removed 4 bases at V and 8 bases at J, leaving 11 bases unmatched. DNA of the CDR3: TGTGCCAGCAGTGGGGGACAGGGGGCCTTGAGTCGGGGCTACACCTTC. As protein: CASSGGQGALSRGYTF.

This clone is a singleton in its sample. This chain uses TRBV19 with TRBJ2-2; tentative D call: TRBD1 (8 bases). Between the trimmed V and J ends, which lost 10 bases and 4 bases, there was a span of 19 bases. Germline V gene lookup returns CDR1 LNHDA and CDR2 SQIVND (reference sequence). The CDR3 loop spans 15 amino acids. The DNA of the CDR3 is TGTGCCACGCGGGAGACAGGGGTCCTCACCGGGGAGCTGTTTTTT. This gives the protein CATRETGVLTGELFF.

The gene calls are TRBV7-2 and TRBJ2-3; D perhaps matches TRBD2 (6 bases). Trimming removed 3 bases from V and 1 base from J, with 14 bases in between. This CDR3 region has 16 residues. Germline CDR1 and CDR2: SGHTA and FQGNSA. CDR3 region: CASSFGSGSGTDTQYF. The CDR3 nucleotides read TGTGCCAGCAGCTTCGGGAGCGGGTCCGGCACAGATACGCAGTATTTT.

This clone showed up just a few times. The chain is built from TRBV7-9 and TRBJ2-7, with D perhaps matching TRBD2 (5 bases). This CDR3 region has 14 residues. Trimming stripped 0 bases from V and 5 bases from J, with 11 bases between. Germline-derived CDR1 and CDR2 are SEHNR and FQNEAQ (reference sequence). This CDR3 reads CASSLAAGLHEQYF. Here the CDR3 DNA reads TGTGCCAGCAGCTTAGCGGCGGGTCTCCACGAGCAGTACTTC.

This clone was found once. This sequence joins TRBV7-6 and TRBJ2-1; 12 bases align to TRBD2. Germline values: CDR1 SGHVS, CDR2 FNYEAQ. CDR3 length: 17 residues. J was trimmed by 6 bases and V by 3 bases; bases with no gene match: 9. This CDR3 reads CASSFATSGSRGNEQFF. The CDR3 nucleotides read TGTGCCAGCAGCTTCGCGACTAGCGGGAGTCGCGGCAATGAGCAGTTCTTC.

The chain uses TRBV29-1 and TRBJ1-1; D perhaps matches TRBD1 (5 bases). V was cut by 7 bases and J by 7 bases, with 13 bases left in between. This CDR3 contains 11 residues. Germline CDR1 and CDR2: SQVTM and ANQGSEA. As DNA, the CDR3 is TGCAGCGCTATTGACAGCTATGAAGCTTTCTTT. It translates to CSAIDSYEAFF.

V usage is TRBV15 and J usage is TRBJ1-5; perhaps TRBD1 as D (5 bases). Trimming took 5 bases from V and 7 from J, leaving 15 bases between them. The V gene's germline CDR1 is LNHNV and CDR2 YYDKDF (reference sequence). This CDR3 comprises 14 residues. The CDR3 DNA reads TGTGCCACCAGCCCCGCGGGGCTGGTGCAGCCCCAGCATTTT. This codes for CATSPAGLVQPQHF.

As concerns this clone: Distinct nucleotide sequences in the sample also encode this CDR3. CDR3 in DNA: TGCGCCAGCAGCTTGGCCGGCCAGGGCTACGAGCAGTACTTC. Translating gives CASSLAGQGYEQYF. The gene calls are TRBV5-1 and TRBJ2-7; possibly TRBD1 for D (5 bases). V dropped 0 bases and J dropped 3 bases, with 10 bases sitting between them. Looked up from germline, CDR1 is SGHRS and CDR2 is YFSETQ. This CDR3 region has 14 residues.

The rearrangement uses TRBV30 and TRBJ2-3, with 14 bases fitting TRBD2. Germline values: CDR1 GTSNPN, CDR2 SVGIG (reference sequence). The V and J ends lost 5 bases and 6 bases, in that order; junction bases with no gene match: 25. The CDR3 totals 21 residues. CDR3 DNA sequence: TGTGCCTGGCTCGACCGTATGGGGACTAGCGGGAGCGTCGTCGCCGGGGATACGCAGTATTTT. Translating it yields CAWLDRMGTSGSVVAGDTQYF.

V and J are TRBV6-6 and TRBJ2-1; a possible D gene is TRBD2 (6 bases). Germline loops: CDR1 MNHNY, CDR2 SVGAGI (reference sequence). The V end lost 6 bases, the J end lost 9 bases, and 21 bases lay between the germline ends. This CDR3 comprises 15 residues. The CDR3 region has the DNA TGTGCCAGCAGGGCGGGACTCAGAGATGGAGGTGAGCAGTTCTTC. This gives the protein CASRAGLRDGGEQFF.

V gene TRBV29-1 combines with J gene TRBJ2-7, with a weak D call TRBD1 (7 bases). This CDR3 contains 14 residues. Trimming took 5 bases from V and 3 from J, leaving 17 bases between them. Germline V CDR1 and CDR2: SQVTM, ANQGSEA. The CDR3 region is CSVLGAGGNYEQYF. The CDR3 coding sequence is TGCAGCGTTCTGGGGGCAGGGGGGAACTACGAGCAGTACTTC.

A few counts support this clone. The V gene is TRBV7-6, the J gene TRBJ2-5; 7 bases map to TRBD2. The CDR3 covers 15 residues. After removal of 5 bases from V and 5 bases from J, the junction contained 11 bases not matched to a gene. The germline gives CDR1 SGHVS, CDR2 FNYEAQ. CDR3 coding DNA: TGTGCCAGCAGCCCCACCGGGCGGGAGATCGAGACCCAGTACTTC. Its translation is CASSPTGREIETQYF.

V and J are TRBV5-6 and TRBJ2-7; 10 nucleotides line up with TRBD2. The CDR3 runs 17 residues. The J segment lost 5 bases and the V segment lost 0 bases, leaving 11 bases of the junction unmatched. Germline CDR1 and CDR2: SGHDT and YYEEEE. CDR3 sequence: CASSLGVFELAGNEQYF. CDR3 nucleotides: TGTGCCAGCAGCTTGGGAGTTTTTGAACTAGCGGGAAACGAGCAGTACTTC.

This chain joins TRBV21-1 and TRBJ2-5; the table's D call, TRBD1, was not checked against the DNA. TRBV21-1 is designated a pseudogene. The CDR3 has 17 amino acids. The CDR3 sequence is CASSINRTSQRQETQYF. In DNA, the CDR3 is TGTGCCAGCAGCATAAACAGGACGTCCCAACGGCAAGAGACCCAGTACTTC.

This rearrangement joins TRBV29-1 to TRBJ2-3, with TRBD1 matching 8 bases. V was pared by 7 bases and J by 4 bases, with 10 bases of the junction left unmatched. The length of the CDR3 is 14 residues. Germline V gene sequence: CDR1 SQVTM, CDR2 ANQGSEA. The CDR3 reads CSAILTGGSDTQYF. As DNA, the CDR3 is TGCAGCGCCATACTCACAGGGGGTTCAGATACGCAGTATTTT.

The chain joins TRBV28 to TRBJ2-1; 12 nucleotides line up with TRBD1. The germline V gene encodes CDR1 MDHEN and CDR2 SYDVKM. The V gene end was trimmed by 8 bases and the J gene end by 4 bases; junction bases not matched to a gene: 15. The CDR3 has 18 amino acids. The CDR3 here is CASPPRDRGLPLYNEQFF. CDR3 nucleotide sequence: TGTGCCAGCCCCCCCCGGGACAGGGGGCTGCCGCTATACAATGAGCAGTTCTTC.

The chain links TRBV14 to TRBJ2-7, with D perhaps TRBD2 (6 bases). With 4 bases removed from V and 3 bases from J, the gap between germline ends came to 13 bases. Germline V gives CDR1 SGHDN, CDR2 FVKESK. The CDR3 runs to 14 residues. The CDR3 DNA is TGTGCCAGCAGCCCCCGGGACTCAAACTACGAGCAGTACTTC. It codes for CASSPRDSNYEQYF.

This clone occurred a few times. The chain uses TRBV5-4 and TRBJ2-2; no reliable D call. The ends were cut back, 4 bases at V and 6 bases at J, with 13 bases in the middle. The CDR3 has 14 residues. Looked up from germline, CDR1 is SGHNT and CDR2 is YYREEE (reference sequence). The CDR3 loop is CASSIASSSGELFF. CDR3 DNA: TGTGCCAGCAGCATCGCTAGTAGTTCCGGGGAGCTGTTTTTT.

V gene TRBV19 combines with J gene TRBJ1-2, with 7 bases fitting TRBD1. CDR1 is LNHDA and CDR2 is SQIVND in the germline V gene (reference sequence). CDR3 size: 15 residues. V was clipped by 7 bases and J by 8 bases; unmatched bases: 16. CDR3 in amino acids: CASKGRGTDLVGYTF. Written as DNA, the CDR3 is TGTGCCAGTAAGGGGAGAGGGACAGACCTTGTGGGCTACACCTTC.

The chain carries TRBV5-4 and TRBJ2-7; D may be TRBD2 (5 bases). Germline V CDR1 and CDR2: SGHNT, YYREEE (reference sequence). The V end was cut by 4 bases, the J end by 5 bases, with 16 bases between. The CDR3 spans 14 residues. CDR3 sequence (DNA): TGTGCCAGCAGCCGGGATCCCTTTCGCGACGAGCAGTACTTC. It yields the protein CASSRDPFRDEQYF. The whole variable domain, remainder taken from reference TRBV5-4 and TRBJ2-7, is ETGVTQSPTHLIKTRGQQVTLRCSSQSGHNTVSWYQQALGQGPQFIFQYYREEENGRGNFPPRFSGLQFPNYSSELNVNALELDDSALYLCASSRDPFRDEQYFGPGTRLTVT.

The CDR3 nucleotides are TGCGCCAGCAGCTTCTCGGGACAGGGGATTGTAATTGGTGAAGCTTTCTTT. Amino acid sequence: CASSFSGQGIVIGEAFF. The chain recombines TRBV5-1 with TRBJ1-1, with 10 bases lining up with TRBD1. The V gene end was trimmed by 2 bases and the J gene end by 7 bases; junction bases not matched to a gene: 14. Per the germline V gene, CDR1 is SGHRS and CDR2 is YFSETQ. This CDR3 spans 17 amino acids.

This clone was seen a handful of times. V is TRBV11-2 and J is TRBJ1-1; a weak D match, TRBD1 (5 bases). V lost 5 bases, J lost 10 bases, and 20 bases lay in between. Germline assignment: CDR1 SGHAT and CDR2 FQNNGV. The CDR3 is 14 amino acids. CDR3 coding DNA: TGTGCCAGCAGCCAATCGTGGGGACGGGGGGGAGCTTTCTTT. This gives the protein CASSQSWGRGGAFF.